The T cell receptor (beta chain) under discussion was sequenced for a study of blood T cell repertoires in COVID-19. TCRdb's table, derived via immunoSEQ multiplex PCR, lists solely in-frame clones and lacks some. The table lists fewer than 400,000 clones, approximately 90% of them singletons. Losses at the gene ends were 4 bases for V and 7 bases for J; bases not matched to a gene: 9. CDR3 length: 14 amino acids. Germline lookup yields CDR1 LGHDT and CDR2 YNNKEL (reference sequence). This rearrangement joins TRBV3-1 (or the pseudogene TRBV3-2) to TRBJ1-1; 7 bases align to TRBD1. The clonotype originates from a woman between 45 and 60 years old who had recovered from COVID-19. The sample consisted of PBMCs or T cells enriched from blood (not recorded which). In DNA form, the CDR3 reads TGTGCCAGCAGCCCCAAGGACAGGTCGCGTGAAGCTTTCTTT. Amino acids: CASSPKDRSREAFF.